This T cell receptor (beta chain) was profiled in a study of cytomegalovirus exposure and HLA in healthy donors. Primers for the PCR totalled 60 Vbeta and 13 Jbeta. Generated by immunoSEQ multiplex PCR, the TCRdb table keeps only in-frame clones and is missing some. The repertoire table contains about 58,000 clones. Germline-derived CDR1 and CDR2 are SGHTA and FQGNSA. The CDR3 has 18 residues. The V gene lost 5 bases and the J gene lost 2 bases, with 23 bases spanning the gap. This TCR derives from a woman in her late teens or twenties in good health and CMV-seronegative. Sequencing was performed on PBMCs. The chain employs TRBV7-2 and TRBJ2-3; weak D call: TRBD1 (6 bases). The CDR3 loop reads CASSAPLLRGHLTDTQYF. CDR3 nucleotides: TGTGCCAGCAGCGCACCCCTTCTCAGGGGTCACCTCACAGATACGCAGTATTTT.